The rows below give T cell receptor beta chains drawn from one sample of a study of monozygotic twins with inflammatory bowel disease. TCRdb reprocessed the 5' RACE reads and stores each CDR3 protein as one record, lacking DNA. Recorded for this sample: approximately 210,000 distinct CDR3 sequences. Sequencing was performed on blood. The source of these receptors is a human donor with ulcerative colitis or Crohn's disease, or a healthy co-twin of an affected twin (not recorded which). CDR3s include the opening cysteine and the closing phenylalanine or tryptophan. The listing skips clone size in some rows; elsewhere it reads once, few, many or a size class.

j_call v_call clone_size cdr3_aa
TRBJ2-3 TRBV4-2 . CASSQSGIGSDTQYF
TRBJ1-2 TRBV25-1 . CASRDRNYGYTF
TRBJ2-2 TRBV19 . CASSIRRGQGNTGELFF
TRBJ2-1 TRBV6-1 . CASTGRDSSYNEQFF
TRBJ1-1 TRBV29-1 . CSVERSYTEAFF
TRBJ2-1 TRBV7-2 medium-sized CASTQTRGNEQFF
TRBJ1-2 TRBV20-1 . CSAINSNNYGYTF
TRBJ2-1 TRBV4-1 . CASSQVSRVNEQFF
TRBJ1-6 TRBV5-1 . CSSSSLGEEDSPLHF
TRBJ2-3 TRBV5-1 . CASSFGENTQYF
TRBJ2-5 TRBV20-1 . CSASAGPEAQYF